The 25 T cell receptor beta chains below were found in one sample sequenced in a study of early T cells in non-severe SARS-CoV-2 infection. In TCRdb, the 5' RACE reads were re-called with MiXCR into one record per CDR3 protein. Here the sample spans 20,000 to 25,000 distinct CDR3 sequences, roughly 5% being singletons. The sequencing sample was made of whole blood. Source of these receptors: an adult who was a healthcare worker with PCR-confirmed SARS-CoV-2 infection or an uninfected control (not recorded which).

This chain uses TRBV11-2 with TRBJ1-2; D gene uncertain. V was pared by 5 bases and J by 8 bases, with 30 bases between. The CDR3 loop spans 18 amino acids. CDR1 and CDR2 (germline): SGHAT, FQNNGV. The CDR3 spells CASSLSPPGIGKAGGYTF. The CDR3, as DNA: TGTGCCAGCAGCCTCTCCCCTCCGGGTATCGGGAAGGCGGGGGGCTACACCTTC.

This clonotype showed up many times. V is TRBV18 and J is TRBJ2-1, with a possible D match to TRBD2 (6 bases). CDR3 length: 13 residues. Germline lookup yields CDR1 KGHSH and CDR2 LQKENI. The germline V and J ends were trimmed by 2 bases and 8 bases, with 10 bases remaining between them. CDR3 nucleotides: TGTGCCAGCTCACCAGGGAGGCCAGATGAGCAGTTCTTC. Its translation: CASSPGRPDEQFF.

This clonotype appeared a single time. This rearrangement joins TRBV28 to TRBJ1-1; D uncertain. Germline V gives CDR1 MDHEN, CDR2 SYDVKM. This CDR3 contains 14 residues. Trimming left V 2 bases short and J 10 bases short, with 17 bases between. In nucleotides, the CDR3 is TGTGCCAGCAGTTTACGAAGTTTACCCCCAGGAGCTTTCTTT. Translation: CASSLRSLPPGAFF. Full variable domain (missing parts from reference TRBV28 and TRBJ1-1): DVKVTQSSRYLVKRTGEKVFLECVQDMDHENMFWYRQDPGLGLRLIYFSYDVKMKEKGDIPEGYSVSREKKERFSLILESASTNQTSMYLCASSLRSLPPGAFFGQGTRLTVV.

This clonotype was counted ten times or more. The J gene is TRBJ1-6, the V gene TRBV15, with D maybe TRBD1 (5 bases). Trimming shortened V by 0 bases and J by 8 bases, and 14 bases separated the two germline ends. Germline CDR1 is LNHNV and CDR2 is YYDKDF (reference sequence). The CDR3 consists of 16 residues. The CDR3 sequence is CATSRDGPGEDSPLHF. DNA of the CDR3: TGTGCCACCAGCAGAGATGGTCCGGGGGAGGATTCACCCCTCCACTTT.

The V gene is TRBV3-1, the J gene TRBJ2-7, with 8 bases matching TRBD2. Germline trimming cut 4 bases from V and 0 bases from J; bases unmatched to any gene: 5. This CDR3 has 15 residues. Germline-derived CDR1 and CDR2 are LGHDT and YNNKEL (reference sequence). The CDR3 DNA is TGTGCCAGCAGCCCGGGACTAGGGAACTCCTACGAGCAGTACTTC. Translation gives CASSPGLGNSYEQYF.

This clonotype appeared many times. This chain joins TRBV5-5 and TRBJ2-3; a possible D gene is TRBD2 (5 bases). CDR1 SGHKS and CDR2 YYEKEE come from the germline V gene (reference sequence). This CDR3 region has 15 residues. V was trimmed by 4 bases and J by 3 bases, leaving 15 bases between them. The CDR3, as DNA: TGTGCCAGCAGCGTCCAGGAGGTTGAGACAGATACGCAGTATTTT. Translated, it gives CASSVQEVETDTQYF.

In its sample, this clonotype was seen many times. The V gene is TRBV20-1, the J gene TRBJ2-5; 8 bases align to TRBD2. Germline CDR1 reads DFQATT; CDR2 reads SNEGSKA (reference sequence). V shed 6 bases and J 4 bases; nucleotides not matched to a gene: 10. The length of the CDR3 is 14 residues. Here the CDR3 DNA reads TGCAGTGCGCCGACCGGGACTAGACTAGAGACCCAGTACTTC. This translates into CSAPTGTRLETQYF.

This clonotype has ten or more counts. The genes are TRBV29-1 and TRBJ1-6; 7 bases align to TRBD1. The V segment lost 1 base and the J segment 9 bases; nucleotides outside the gene matches: 3. The CDR3 consists of 13 residues. Germline V gene sequence: CDR1 SQVTM, CDR2 ANQGSEA. The CDR3 DNA is TGCAGCGTTGAAGGGACAGGTGGTTCACCCCTCCACTTT. This translates into CSVEGTGGSPLHF.

This clonotype was seen many times. The chain has TRBV20-1 and TRBJ2-7; TRBD1 might be the D (5 bases). Germline values: CDR1 DFQATT, CDR2 SNEGSKA (reference sequence). Trimming pared 0 bases from V and 3 bases from J, leaving 9 bases between. This CDR3 is 13 amino acids long. In DNA form, the CDR3 reads TGCAGTGCTAGAGATATAGGGGTCTACGAGCAGTACTTC. Translated: CSARDIGVYEQYF.

The chain combines TRBV28 with TRBJ1-1; D unclear. Trimming pared 3 bases from V and 1 base from J, leaving 12 bases between. Germline CDR1 and CDR2: MDHEN and SYDVKM. The CDR3 loop spans 15 amino acids. The DNA of the CDR3 is TGTGCCAGCAGTTTGAACGGGAACCAGAACACTGAAGCTTTCTTT. Protein product: CASSLNGNQNTEAFF.

Comments on this clonotype: A read error is possible here, since a much larger clone lies one base away. The rearrangement links TRBV13 to TRBJ2-7; 8 bases agree with TRBD1. The CDR3 sequence is 16 residues long. Germline V gene lookup returns CDR1 PRHDT and CDR2 FYEKMQ (reference sequence). Germline trimming cut 1 base from V and 1 base from J; bases unmatched to any gene: 6. This CDR3 is CASSLEGTGGSYEQYF. The DNA for the CDR3 is TGTGCCAGCAGCTTAGAGGGGACAGGAGGATCCTACGAGCAGTACTTC.

There are many counts of this clonotype. The rearrangement links TRBV6-6 to TRBJ2-5; D is undetermined. V was clipped by 3 bases and J by 5 bases, with 7 bases between them. The CDR3 is 12 amino acids. The germline CDR1 and CDR2 sequences are MNHNY and SVGAGI (reference sequence). CDR3 protein: CASSYSLETQYF. The CDR3 bases are TGTGCCAGCAGTTATTCCCTTGAGACCCAGTACTTC.

This clonotype was counted many times. The chain recombines TRBV20-1 with TRBJ1-2; TRBD1 agrees at 7 bases. Trimming at V came to 1 base and at J to 6 bases, leaving 8 bases not matched to a gene. This CDR3 has 14 residues. From germline, CDR1 is DFQATT and CDR2 SNEGSKA (reference sequence). The CDR3 region is CSARGNTGEDGYTF. The CDR3, as DNA: TGCAGTGCTAGAGGCAATACAGGGGAGGATGGCTACACCTTC.

The V and J genes are TRBV3-2 and TRBJ1-1; the DNA was not used to check the table's D call, TRBD1. TRBV3-2 is a known pseudogene. The CDR3 length is 16 residues. The CDR3 coding sequence is TGTGCCAGCAGCCTTTCTAGAAGGGACCCGCACACTGAAGCTTTCTTT. This translates into CASSLSRRDPHTEAFF.

This clonotype came up many times. The rearrangement joins TRBV4-1 to TRBJ2-1; unclear D gene. The CDR3 is 15 amino acids. Deletions cut 4 bases from V and 1 base from J, with 11 bases between. In germline, CDR1 is MGHRA, CDR2 YSYEKL. The CDR3 bases are TGCGCCAGCAGCCCTAGGCTCGAGTCCTACAATGAGCAGTTCTTC. It encodes CASSPRLESYNEQFF.

The sample holds many counts of this clonotype. The V and J genes are TRBV5-1 and TRBJ1-1; 10 bases are shared with TRBD1. CDR3 size: 14 residues. Germline values: CDR1 SGHRS, CDR2 YFSETQ. The V segment lost 4 bases and the J segment 5 bases; nucleotides outside the gene matches: 5. The CDR3 here is CASSTGQGGTEAFF. CDR3 nucleotide sequence: TGCGCCAGCAGCACCGGACAGGGGGGGACTGAAGCTTTCTTT.

This clonotype was counted ten times or more. In nucleotides, the CDR3 is TGTGCCAGCAGTTTCGGGACAGGGGAGTACTCTGGGGCCAACGTCCTGACTTTC. Residues: CASSFGTGEYSGANVLTF. V and J are TRBV27 and TRBJ2-6; 10 bases are shared with TRBD1. Germline V gene sequence: CDR1 MNHEY, CDR2 SMNVEV (reference sequence). CDR3 size: 18 residues. Trimming at V came to 3 bases and at J to 0 bases, leaving 5 bases not matched to a gene.

In the case of this clonotype: The junction departs from the called germline gene at one end, perhaps through a read error. V and J are TRBV20-1 and TRBJ2-2; D might be TRBD2 (5 bases). CDR3 length equals 15 residues. The germline CDR1 and CDR2 sequences are DFQATT and SNEGSKA (reference sequence). The CDR3 region is CSARPLSENTGELFF. CDR3 nucleotide sequence: TGCAGTGCTAGACCCCTGAGCGAGAACACCGGGGAGCTGTTTTTC.

This clonotype was seen many times. The V call is TRBV19, the J call TRBJ2-5, with D unclear. The V gene lost 1 base and the J gene lost 1 base, with 7 bases spanning the gap. This CDR3 is built from 14 residues. The germline V gene encodes CDR1 LNHDA and CDR2 SQIVND (reference sequence). CDR3 DNA: TGTGCCAGTAGTATAGGCAGAGTCCAAGAGACCCAGTACTTC. The encoded protein is CASSIGRVQETQYF.

Ten or more counts support this clonotype. The rearrangement links TRBV7-9 to TRBJ2-1; D is ambiguous. The germline V gene has CDR1 SEHNR and CDR2 FQNEAQ (reference sequence). The CDR3 has 12 amino acids. V lost 2 bases and J 4 bases, leaving 3 bases between the germline ends. The CDR3: CASSLSYNEQFF. The CDR3 nucleotides read TGTGCCAGCAGCTTATCGTACAATGAGCAGTTCTTC.

This clonotype was detected ten times or more. V gene TRBV6-2 or TRBV6-3 combines with J gene TRBJ2-7; the D is unclear. Trimming took off 6 bases at V and 5 bases at J, with 17 bases between the two ends. The CDR3 is made up of 14 amino acids. The V gene's germline CDR1 is MNHEY and CDR2 SVGEGT. In nucleotides, the CDR3 is TGTGCCAGCAGCCCTTCACTCTCGGGTCACGAGCAGTACTTC. Its translation: CASSPSLSGHEQYF.

The gene calls are TRBV19 and TRBJ2-1; D assignment may be TRBD1 or TRBD2 (6 bases each). Trimming took off 3 bases at V and 7 bases at J, with 13 bases between the two ends. Germline values: CDR1 LNHDA, CDR2 SQIVND (reference sequence). The CDR3 has 14 amino acids. In DNA form, the CDR3 reads TGTGCCAGTAGTATTAACAGGGCGGGGAATGAGCAGTTCTTC. This translates into CASSINRAGNEQFF. The complete variable domain, with remaining parts taken from reference TRBV19 and TRBJ2-1, reads DGGITQSPKYLFRKEGQNVTLSCEQNLNHDAMYWYRQDPGQGLRLIYYSQIVNDFQKGDIAEGYSVSREKKESFPLTVTSAQKNPTAFYLCASSINRAGNEQFFGPGTRLTVL.

The V and J genes are TRBV20-1 and TRBJ2-7, with 12 bases fitting TRBD1. CDR1 and CDR2 (germline): DFQATT, SNEGSKA (reference sequence). The CDR3 length is 14 residues. V lost 6 bases, J lost 6 bases, and 9 bases stayed unmatched. CDR3 residues: CSASGTGGRAEQYF. The CDR3 DNA reads TGCAGTGCGTCTGGGACAGGGGGCCGAGCCGAGCAGTACTTC.

This clonotype was observed a few times. The V and J genes are TRBV28 and TRBJ2-1, with 10 bases that match TRBD2. Trimming at V came to 2 bases and at J to 7 bases, leaving 5 bases not matched to a gene. Germline loops: CDR1 MDHEN, CDR2 SYDVKM. CDR3 size: 15 residues. CDR3 sequence (DNA): TGTGCCAGCAGTTTAAGCGGGAGGGCCAGTAATGAGCAGTTCTTC. As protein: CASSLSGRASNEQFF. Full variable domain (missing parts from reference TRBV28 and TRBJ2-1): DVKVTQSSRYLVKRTGEKVFLECVQDMDHENMFWYRQDPGLGLRLIYFSYDVKMKEKGDIPEGYSVSREKKERFSLILESASTNQTSMYLCASSLSGRASNEQFFGPGTRLTVL.

This clonotype was observed a few times. V usage is TRBV25-1 and J usage is TRBJ1-2; 8 nucleotides align to TRBD1. J gave up 3 bases and V 6 bases, and 9 bases lay outside the gene matches. The germline V gene encodes CDR1 MGHDK and CDR2 SYGVNS. The CDR3 length is 15 residues. This CDR3 reads CASRGQGAMDYGYTF. Here the CDR3 DNA reads TGTGCCAGCAGAGGGCAGGGGGCGATGGACTATGGCTACACCTTC.